This TCR beta chain appears in the sequencing data of a study of regulatory T cells in long-lasting Graves disease. Whole-study results and caveats: The TCR repertoire of persistent Graves' patients was less diverse than that of newly diagnosed ones.

Time point defined: newly diagnosed GD, antithyroid drugs for less than 3 months. After RNA was extracted from PBMCs, the TCR library was made from it. All patients originated from an endocrinology department located in Xi'an, China. On this clonotype itself: Antigen specificity is unknown.

iRepertoire HTBI primers and Arm-PCR of CDR3 regions built TCR beta libraries. From the multiplex PCR reads, TCRdb called clonotypes with MiXCR, one entry per CDR3 protein. Of 550,000 to 650,000 distinct CDR3 sequences listed, around 16% were seen once; the top ten hold around 12%. This sample also belongs to another study, concerning T cells in Graves' hyperthyroidism and ophthalmopathy.

This material consisted of peripheral blood mononuclear cells (PBMCs), taken at new diagnosis, from a patient treated with antithyroid drugs. The sequence was obtained from a man aged 18 to 30 with Graves disease.

Here the CDR3 DNA reads TGTGCCAGCAGTTATACCTCCTGGAGGATTGAAGCTTTCTTT. Amino acids: CASSYTSWRIEAFF. The rearrangement links TRBV6-2 or TRBV6-3 to TRBJ1-1; the D is unclear. V shed 3 bases and J shed 7 bases, with 15 bases lying between them. This CDR3 is built from 14 residues. Germline CDR1 and CDR2: MNHEY and SVGEGT.